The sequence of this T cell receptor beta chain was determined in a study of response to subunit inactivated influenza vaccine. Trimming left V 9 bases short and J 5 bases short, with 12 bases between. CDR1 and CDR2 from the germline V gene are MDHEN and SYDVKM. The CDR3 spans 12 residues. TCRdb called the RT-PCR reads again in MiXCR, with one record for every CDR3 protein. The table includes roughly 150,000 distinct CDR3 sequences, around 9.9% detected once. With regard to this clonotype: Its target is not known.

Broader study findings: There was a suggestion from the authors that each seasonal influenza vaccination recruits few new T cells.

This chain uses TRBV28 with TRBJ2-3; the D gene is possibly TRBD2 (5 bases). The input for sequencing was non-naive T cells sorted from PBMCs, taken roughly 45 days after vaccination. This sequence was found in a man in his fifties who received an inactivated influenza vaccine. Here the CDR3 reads CARNSARDTQYF. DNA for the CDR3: TGTGCCAGGAATAGCGCACGAGATACGCAGTATTTT.